The 24 T cell receptor beta chains below were found in one sample sequenced in a study of T cells in Graves' hyperthyroidism and ophthalmopathy. RNA transcripts provided the source from which TCR beta CDR3 regions were amplified. An initial round of RT-PCR targeting the TCR CDR3 relied on the HTBI primer set. From the multiplex PCR reads, TCRdb called clonotypes with MiXCR, one entry per CDR3 protein. The sample has some 550,000 distinct CDR3 sequences, roughly 15% seen once. Sequencing was performed on blood. These receptors all stem from a woman aged 40 to 55 with Graves' ophthalmopathy.

This clonotype occurred many times. This rearrangement joins TRBV20-1 to TRBJ2-5; D remains unclear. The CDR3 is 12 residues long. Germline V gene sequence: CDR1 DFQATT, CDR2 SNEGSKA (reference sequence). Trimming shortened V by 5 bases and J by 5 bases, and 12 bases separated the two germline ends. CDR3 sequence (DNA): TGCAGTGCTCCTAACCTTGGCGAGACCCAGTACTTC. Its translation: CSAPNLGETQYF.

The rearrangement uses TRBV7-3 and TRBJ1-3; tentative D call: TRBD1 (6 bases). The CDR3 sequence is 14 residues long. CDR1 is SGHTA, CDR2 FQGTGA, per germline. V dropped 8 bases and J dropped 7 bases, with 18 bases sitting between them. The CDR3 DNA is TGTGCCAGCTTTCCGGGACAAAGCACGAACACCATATATTTT. Protein sequence: CASFPGQSTNTIYF.

This sequence joins TRBV6-4 and TRBJ2-5; D tentatively fits TRBD1 or TRBD2 (6 bases each). Trimming left V 5 bases short and J 4 bases short, with 20 bases between. CDR1 is MRHNA and CDR2 is SNTAGT in the germline V gene. The CDR3 sequence is 16 residues long. CDR3 loop: CASSYLGARGRETQYF. CDR3 in DNA: TGTGCCAGCAGTTACCTAGGTGCCCGGGGGCGAGAGACCCAGTACTTC.

This clonotype was observed a few times. V and J are TRBV14 and TRBJ2-3; D ambiguous. Deletions cut 1 base from V and 1 base from J, with 9 bases between. CDR3 length equals 15 residues. Germline V CDR1 and CDR2: SGHDN, FVKESK. DNA for the CDR3: TGTGCCAGCAGCCAAGCGGTCGTAGGCACAGATACGCAGTATTTT. This gives the protein CASSQAVVGTDTQYF. Looking up the rest from reference TRBV14 and TRBJ2-3 gives the full variable domain: EAGVTQFPSHSVIEKGQTVTLRCDPISGHDNLYWYRRVMGKEIKFLLHFVKESKQDESGMPNNRFLAERTGGTYSTLKVQPAELEDSGVYFCASSQAVVGTDTQYFGPGTRLTVL.

This clonotype was seen repeatedly, ten times or more. Its ends do not fully match the called genes, so a read error is possible. The J gene is TRBJ2-2, the V gene TRBV30, with 8 bases matching TRBD2. This CDR3 has 15 amino acids. In germline, CDR1 is GTSNPN, CDR2 SVGIG (reference sequence). Here the CDR3 reads CAWRGTAGASGELFF. The CDR3 DNA sequence: TGTGCGTGGAGGGGAACAGCGGGAGCTTCCGGGGAGCTGTTTTTT.

The chain employs TRBV6-6 and TRBJ2-7, with 8 bases identical to TRBD2. Germline V gene data show CDR1 as MNHNY and CDR2 as SVGAGI (reference sequence). V was pared by 2 bases and J by 0 bases, with 12 bases of the junction left unmatched. CDR3 size: 18 residues. CDR3 sequence: CASSYTGLSGASSYEQYF. The CDR3 DNA reads TGTGCCAGCAGTTACACAGGGCTTAGCGGGGCAAGCTCCTACGAGCAGTACTTC.

The chain joins TRBV6-1 to TRBJ1-2; the match to TRBD1 covers 8 bases. Trimming at V came to 8 bases and at J to 8 bases, leaving 16 bases not matched to a gene. The CDR3 is made up of 15 amino acids. Germline CDR1 is MNHNS and CDR2 is SASEGT. The CDR3 loop is CASGPMGQAYSGYTF. In nucleotides, the CDR3 is TGTGCCAGCGGCCCAATGGGACAGGCCTATTCGGGCTACACCTTC.

Notes on this clonotype: A read error may explain this, as a much larger clone is one base away. V usage is TRBV20-1 and J usage is TRBJ1-1; TRBD1 is a possible D gene (5 bases). Germline V gene data show CDR1 as DFQATT and CDR2 as SNEGSKA (reference sequence). The CDR3 is 14 amino acids. CDR3 amino acids: CSPQRGSKGTGAFF. CDR3 nucleotides: TGCAGCCCTCAACGGGGCAGTAAAGGAACTGGAGCTTTCTTT.

This clonotype came up many times. CDR3: CASSLSPGSATNEQFF. DNA for the CDR3: TGTGCCAGCAGTTTATCGCCAGGGTCTGCCACCAATGAGCAGTTCTTC. The J gene is TRBJ2-1, the V gene TRBV27; possible D gene TRBD1, 5 bases. The CDR3 is made up of 16 amino acids. The V gene's germline CDR1 is MNHEY and CDR2 SMNVEV (reference sequence). V was cut by 0 bases and J by 6 bases, with 15 bases left in between.

Many counts were recorded for this clonotype. The chain links TRBV2 to TRBJ2-2; 9 bases fit TRBD2. Trimming removed 4 bases from V and 2 bases from J; junction bases left unmatched: 2. Germline V gene lookup returns CDR1 SNHLY and CDR2 FYNNEI. This CDR3 is 15 amino acids long. The CDR3 sequence is CASSGTSVNTGELFF. CDR3 sequence (DNA): TGTGCCAGCAGTGGGACTAGCGTAAACACCGGGGAGCTGTTTTTT.

With regard to this clonotype: It is unclear where the CDR3 begins or ends on the DNA, so no DNA is shown, and the CDR3 is as TCRdb lists it. The chain couples TRBV7-9 to TRBJ2-3; TRBD2, the table's D call, lacks a check against the DNA. Germline CDR1 is SEHNR and CDR2 is FQNEAQ (reference sequence). A total of 24 residues make up the CDR3, ends included. CDR3 protein: CAINLLRDITYEQYFGPRTDTQYF.

The gene calls are TRBV29-1 and TRBJ2-7, with TRBD2 matching 7 bases. The V gene end was trimmed by 0 bases and the J gene end by 7 bases; junction bases not matched to a gene: 6. CDR3 length: 13 amino acids. The germline CDR1 and CDR2 sequences are SQVTM and ANQGSEA. CDR3: CSVEEGTGGEQYF. Written as DNA, the CDR3 is TGCAGCGTTGAAGAAGGGACCGGGGGGGAGCAGTACTTC.

This clonotype showed up many times. The chain has TRBV12-3 or TRBV12-4 and TRBJ2-4; D is ambiguous. Trimming took 4 bases from V and 7 from J, leaving 11 bases between them. The CDR3 contains 13 residues. The CDR3 DNA follows: TGTGCCAGCAGTTCAGCGAGAATCAACATTCAGTACTTC. It is translated as CASSSARINIQYF.

This clonotype occurred a few times. The CDR3 spells CASSYSGGGGYGYTF. In nucleotides, the CDR3 is TGTGCCAGCAGTTACTCGGGGGGGGGCGGCTATGGCTACACCTTC. The rearrangement links TRBV6-6 to TRBJ1-2; D might be TRBD1 (6 bases). In germline, CDR1 is MNHNY, CDR2 SVGAGI (reference sequence). This CDR3 is 15 amino acids long. V lost 0 bases and J lost 4, with 12 bases in between.

This clonotype has a count of ten or more. The V gene is TRBV3-1, the J gene TRBJ2-1; D gene ambiguous. The germline CDR1 and CDR2 sequences are LGHDT and YNNKEL (reference sequence). The CDR3 has 16 amino acids. Trimming took 4 bases from V and 0 from J, leaving 13 bases between them. CDR3: CASSRFLGSSYNEQFF. The CDR3 DNA reads TGTGCCAGCAGCCGCTTTCTGGGAAGCTCCTACAATGAGCAGTTCTTC.

This clonotype was recorded a few times. The chain joins TRBV18 to TRBJ2-3, with D tentatively TRBD2 (5 bases). With 3 bases removed from V and 0 bases from J, the gap between germline ends came to 19 bases. This CDR3 comprises 18 residues. Germline lookup yields CDR1 KGHSH and CDR2 LQKENI. In DNA form, the CDR3 reads TGTGCCAGCTCACCCATACCGGGGAGCGACACTAGCACAGATACGCAGTATTTT. This sequence encodes CASSPIPGSDTSTDTQYF.

This clonotype came up a few times. The chain carries TRBV3-1 and TRBJ2-2, with 10 bases matching TRBD2. The ends lost 4 bases at V and 4 bases at J; junction bases unmatched: 6. CDR1 and CDR2 from the germline V gene are LGHDT and YNNKEL (reference sequence). The CDR3 runs to 16 residues. The CDR3 DNA reads as TGTGCCAGCAGCCCCGTAGCGGGAGGACCCACCGGGGAGCTGTTTTTT. Amino acid sequence: CASSPVAGGPTGELFF. The full variable domain, rest sourced from reference TRBV3-1 and TRBJ2-2, is DTAVSQTPKYLVTQMGNDKSIKCEQNLGHDTMYWYKQDSKKFLKIMFSYNNKELIINETVPNRFSPKSPDKAHLNLHINSLELGDSAVYFCASSPVAGGPTGELFFGEGSRLTVL.

The genes are TRBV7-2 and TRBJ2-1, with TRBD2 matching 11 bases. The V gene's germline CDR1 is SGHTA and CDR2 FQGNSA. This CDR3 region has 15 residues. Trimming cost V 5 bases and J 9 bases; bases outside gene matches: 9. CDR3 DNA: TGTGCCAGCAGCCCAACTAGCGGGGGACTCGTTGAGCAGTTCTTC. It is translated as CASSPTSGGLVEQFF.

The chain employs TRBV12-3 or TRBV12-4 and TRBJ2-2; 7 nucleotides match TRBD1. The CDR3 totals 14 residues. Trimming cost V 6 bases and J 7 bases; bases outside gene matches: 8. CDR3 protein: CASRPTGSHGELFF. The CDR3 bases are TGTGCCAGCAGACCGACAGGGTCCCACGGGGAGCTGTTTTTT.

This clonotype showed up many times. CDR3 region: CASSLGQGLWTEAFF. DNA for the CDR3: TGCGCCAGCAGCTTAGGACAGGGCCTTTGGACTGAAGCTTTCTTT. The genes are TRBV5-1 and TRBJ1-1; the match to TRBD1 covers 8 bases. V dropped 2 bases and J dropped 5; count of bases not matched to a gene: 8. The germline V gene has CDR1 SGHRS and CDR2 YFSETQ. This CDR3 contains 15 residues.

This clonotype was picked up many times. The chain couples TRBV28 to TRBJ2-1; the D is unclear. The V and J ends lost 2 bases and 10 bases respectively, with 15 bases between them. CDR1 is MDHEN and CDR2 is SYDVKM in the germline V gene. The CDR3 sequence is 14 residues long. CDR3 loop: CASSLGVSLGEQFF. The CDR3 region has the DNA TGTGCCAGCAGTTTAGGGGTCTCCCTGGGGGAGCAGTTCTTC.

The chain links TRBV20-1 to TRBJ2-3; 8 bases fit TRBD2. J was trimmed by 0 bases and V by 6 bases; bases with no gene match: 11. This CDR3 spans 16 amino acids. Per the germline V gene, CDR1 is DFQATT and CDR2 is SNEGSKA (reference sequence). The DNA of the CDR3 is TGCAGTGCCCCGATCGGGGGGGGAACTAGCACAGATACGCAGTATTTT. Residues: CSAPIGGGTSTDTQYF.

This clonotype came up many times. The genes are TRBV20-1 and TRBJ2-3, with TRBD2 matching 8 bases. The V gene end was trimmed by 5 bases and the J gene end by 6 bases; junction bases not matched to a gene: 7. CDR1 and CDR2 (germline): DFQATT, SNEGSKA (reference sequence). The CDR3 totals 13 residues. Written as DNA, the CDR3 is TGCAGTGCTTTGAGCGGGGGTGCGGATACGCAGTATTTT. It codes for CSALSGGADTQYF.

The sample holds many counts of this clonotype. The V and J genes are TRBV6-1 and TRBJ2-3; 14 nucleotides line up with TRBD2. V gave up 6 bases and J gave up 3 bases; unmatched junction bases: 8. The CDR3 length is 17 residues. Germline values: CDR1 MNHNS, CDR2 SASEGT. The CDR3: CASSPGTSGSRTDTQYF. CDR3 in DNA: TGTGCCAGCAGCCCTGGGACTAGCGGGAGTAGAACAGATACGCAGTATTTT.